The 24 T cell receptor beta chains in this list originate from one sample, sequenced in a study of Graves' ophthalmopathy and Graves' hyperthyroidism. From RNA, the CDR3 regions of TCR beta chains were amplified and sequenced. Amplification began with first-round RT-PCR using HTBI primers, then second-round multiplex PCR was performed. One entry per CDR3 protein, called by TCRdb with MiXCR from the multiplex PCR reads. Found here are around 1.1 million distinct CDR3 sequences, roughly 35% of them singletons; the top ten hold approximately 10%. The sample was peripheral blood or thyroid tissue (not recorded which). These receptors were collected from an adult man with Graves' hyperthyroidism.

The chain carries TRBV6-2 or TRBV6-3 and TRBJ1-1; 8 positions agree with TRBD1. The CDR3 runs 17 residues. Germline assignment: CDR1 MNHEY and CDR2 SVGEGT. The V gene end was trimmed by 6 bases and the J gene end by 0 bases; junction bases not matched to a gene: 12. As DNA, the CDR3 is TGTGCCAGCAGCCGAGAACCGGGACAGGTGTTGAACACTGAAGCTTTCTTT. Translating it yields CASSREPGQVLNTEAFF.

This clonotype appeared many times. This rearrangement joins TRBV2 to TRBJ1-5; D is perhaps TRBD1 (5 bases). Germline V CDR1 and CDR2: SNHLY, FYNNEI. V was trimmed by 3 bases and J by 7 bases, leaving 16 bases between them. The CDR3 sequence is 15 residues long. The CDR3 bases are TGTGCCAGCAGTGATGACGGGGGGGTTGGGCAGCCCCAGCATTTT. Translated, it gives CASSDDGGVGQPQHF.

This chain links TRBV7-9 with TRBJ2-7; TRBD1 might be the D (6 bases). The V gene lost 4 bases and the J gene lost 5 bases, with 15 bases spanning the gap. The CDR3 has 14 residues. CDR1 and CDR2 (germline): SEHNR, FQNEAQ (reference sequence). For the CDR3, the DNA is TGTGCCAGCAGCTCAGGGGCGGTCTGGGACGAGCAGTACTTC. Protein: CASSSGAVWDEQYF.

This clonotype came up many times. V is TRBV12-3 or TRBV12-4 and J is TRBJ1-6, with 9 bases fitting TRBD1. The CDR3 spans 15 residues. V was pared by 5 bases and J by 9 bases, with 8 bases of the junction left unmatched. The CDR3 spells CASSRTDRGVSPLHF. The CDR3 bases are TGTGCCAGCAGTCGGACCGACAGGGGGGTTTCACCCCTCCACTTT.

On this clonotype itself: This could be a read error, since a much larger clone is one nucleotide away. The chain combines TRBV11-2 with TRBJ1-1, with a weak D call TRBD1 (5 bases). The CDR3 runs to 13 residues. Looked up from germline, CDR1 is SGHAT and CDR2 is FQNNGV. CDR3 region: CANSAGPRPEAFF. The CDR3 region has the DNA TGTGCCAACAGCGCAGGGCCGAGGCCTGAAGCTTTCTTT.

As DNA, the CDR3 is TGTGCCAGCAGTGTAGACAGGGTCTACGAGCAGTACTTC. Translation gives CASSVDRVYEQYF. V and J are TRBV2 and TRBJ2-7; TRBD1 matches at 7 bases. The CDR3 is 13 amino acids. With 4 bases clipped from V and 3 bases from J, the junction kept 3 bases outside the gene matches. Looked up from germline, CDR1 is SNHLY and CDR2 is FYNNEI.

The V and J genes are TRBV3-1 and TRBJ2-7, with D perhaps TRBD1 (5 bases). Per the germline V gene, CDR1 is LGHDT and CDR2 is YNNKEL (reference sequence). CDR3 length: 15 residues. Trimming left V 2 bases short and J 2 bases short, with 13 bases between. The CDR3 DNA reads as TGTGCCAGCAGCCAATCACAGGAGCCCGCCTACGAGCAGTACTTC. Protein sequence: CASSQSQEPAYEQYF.

A word on this clonotype: One base away lies a much larger clone, so this may be a sequencing read error. The J gene is TRBJ1-2, the V gene TRBV25-1, with TRBD1 as a possible D gene (6 bases). Germline V lookup: CDR1 MGHDK, CDR2 SYGVNS. This CDR3 spans 13 amino acids. V shed 6 bases and J shed 4 bases, with 12 bases lying between them. CDR3 loop: CASRPGHLYGYTF. The DNA for the CDR3 is TGTGCCAGCAGGCCGGGACACCTCTATGGCTACACCTTC.

In its sample, this clonotype was seen a few times. V and J are TRBV7-6 and TRBJ2-2; 9 bases map to TRBD1. This CDR3 comprises 16 residues. The trim removed 4 bases at V and 6 bases at J, leaving 9 bases unmatched. CDR1 and CDR2 (germline): SGHVS, FNYEAQ. CDR3 residues: CASSSGQGLFAGELFF. In nucleotides, the CDR3 is TGTGCCAGCAGCTCTGGACAGGGGTTATTCGCCGGGGAGCTGTTTTTT.

The chain combines TRBV6-5 with TRBJ1-2, with 9 bases that match TRBD1. The CDR3 has 16 residues. Germline V gives CDR1 MNHEY, CDR2 SVGAGI. Germline trimming cut 5 bases from V and 4 bases from J; bases unmatched to any gene: 11. As DNA, the CDR3 is TGTGCCAGCAGTGAATGGGGACAGGGTTATACCTATGGCTACACCTTC. This translates into CASSEWGQGYTYGYTF.

This clonotype has a count of ten or more. The rearrangement joins TRBV10-2 to TRBJ2-5; 10 bases map to TRBD2. CDR3 size: 15 residues. The trim removed 6 bases at V and 2 bases at J, leaving 6 bases unmatched. Per the germline V gene, CDR1 is WSHSY and CDR2 is SAAADI. Here the CDR3 reads CASRPTSGEQETQYF. CDR3 DNA sequence: TGCGCCAGCAGGCCTACTAGCGGGGAACAAGAGACCCAGTACTTC.

This clonotype was seen a few times. The chain is built from TRBV24-1 and TRBJ2-5, with D maybe TRBD2 (6 bases). Germline CDR1 and CDR2: KGHDR and SFDVKD. The CDR3 contains 15 residues. V was pared by 2 bases and J by 5 bases, with 14 bases between. Written as DNA, the CDR3 is TGTGCCACCAGTGATTCGGGACGCGGGGTGGAGACCCAGTACTTC. Encoded protein: CATSDSGRGVETQYF.

Ten or more counts support this clonotype. The V and J genes are TRBV15 and TRBJ2-7, with TRBD1 as a possible D gene (6 bases). This CDR3 spans 15 amino acids. Germline V gene sequence: CDR1 LNHNV, CDR2 YYDKDF (reference sequence). The germline V and J ends were trimmed by 0 bases and 3 bases, with 12 bases remaining between them. This CDR3 reads CATSRDRGQNYEQYF. The CDR3 nucleotides are TGTGCCACCAGCAGAGATCGCGGACAGAACTACGAGCAGTACTTC.

This chain links TRBV29-1 with TRBJ1-5, with D possibly being TRBD1 (6 bases). This CDR3 is built from 15 residues. V was trimmed by 6 bases and J by 1 base, leaving 16 bases between them. The germline V gene has CDR1 SQVTM and CDR2 ANQGSEA. CDR3 protein: CSVSQGRASNQPQHF. CDR3 sequence (DNA): TGCAGCGTGAGTCAGGGGAGGGCCAGCAATCAGCCCCAGCATTTT.

This clonotype turned up a few times. The gene calls are TRBV20-1 and TRBJ1-1; a possible D gene is TRBD1 (5 bases). V was shortened by 6 bases and J by 8 bases, with 7 bases between the two germline ends. Germline CDR1 DFQATT, CDR2 SNEGSKA (reference sequence). There are 9 residues in the CDR3. The CDR3 DNA reads TGCAGTGCGGAGGGGGAAGCTTTCTTT. Protein product: CSAEGEAFF.

This clonotype appeared many times. The chain carries TRBV14 and TRBJ1-2, with a tentative D call TRBD1 (5 bases). V lost 3 bases to trimming and J lost 1 base, with 9 bases between them. Germline loops: CDR1 SGHDN, CDR2 FVKESK. The CDR3 is 14 residues long. CDR3 sequence reads: CASSQRGYNYGYTF. The CDR3, as DNA: TGTGCCAGCAGCCAGAGGGGTTATAACTATGGCTACACCTTC.

The genes are TRBV19 and TRBJ2-7; 8 nucleotides match TRBD1. Germline CDR1 reads LNHDA; CDR2 reads SQIVND (reference sequence). The CDR3 contains 15 residues. Trimming cost V 3 bases and J 6 bases; bases outside gene matches: 10. Here the CDR3 DNA reads TGTGCCAGTAGTATGCCGGGGCAGGGGGCCTTCGAGCAGTACTTC. Translation: CASSMPGQGAFEQYF. Full variable domain (rest looked up from reference TRBV19 and TRBJ2-7): DGGITQSPKYLFRKEGQNVTLSCEQNLNHDAMYWYRQDPGQGLRLIYYSQIVNDFQKGDIAEGYSVSREKKESFPLTVTSAQKNPTAFYLCASSMPGQGAFEQYFGPGTRLTVT.

The rearrangement joins TRBV7-9 to TRBJ2-2; tentatively, D is TRBD1 (6 bases). The CDR3 covers 16 residues. With 6 bases removed from V and 2 bases from J, the gap between germline ends came to 16 bases. CDR1 is SEHNR and CDR2 is FQNEAQ in the germline V gene (reference sequence). CDR3 protein: CASRKTQGSNTGELFF. CDR3 in DNA: TGTGCCAGCAGAAAAACACAGGGATCCAACACCGGGGAGCTGTTTTTT.

On this clonotype itself: A read error may account for a junction end that differs from germline. The rearrangement uses TRBV10-3 and TRBJ2-2, with D possibly being TRBD2 (5 bases). Per the germline V gene, CDR1 is ENHRY and CDR2 is SYGVKD. This CDR3 region has 15 residues. This CDR3 reads CASSSPGVNTGELFF. The CDR3 DNA follows: TGTGCCAGCAGTTCCCCCGGGGTGAACACCGGGGAGCTGTTTTTT.

This clonotype came up many times. CDR3 residues: CASSPETQYF. DNA of the CDR3: TGTGCCAGCAGTCCCGAGACCCAGTACTTC. The chain has TRBV19 and TRBJ2-5; D call uncertain. The CDR3 has 10 amino acids. The germline gives CDR1 LNHDA, CDR2 SQIVND (reference sequence). The V end was cut by 9 bases, the J end by 5 bases, with 7 bases between.

This clonotype appeared many times. This chain's CDR3 is CSAEGRNPYEQYF. Written as DNA, the CDR3 is TGCAGTGCCGAGGGGCGGAACCCATACGAGCAGTACTTC. V and J are TRBV20-1 and TRBJ2-7; D possibly uses TRBD1 or TRBD2 (5 bases each). Germline values: CDR1 DFQATT, CDR2 SNEGSKA (reference sequence). V lost 6 bases and J 4 bases, leaving 16 bases between the germline ends. The CDR3 extends over 13 amino acids.

This chain connects TRBV7-9 to TRBJ1-1; D perhaps matches TRBD1 (6 bases). The CDR3 length is 16 residues. Germline V lookup: CDR1 SEHNR, CDR2 FQNEAQ (reference sequence). Trimming cost V 6 bases and J 6 bases, with 23 bases left between them. The DNA for the CDR3 is TGTGCCAGCAGTTCCATCAACACAGGGTTCTACTCTGAAGCTTTCTTT. Translation: CASSSINTGFYSEAFF.

As to this clonotype: The junction does not match germline at one end; this may be a read error. V and J are TRBV6-2 or TRBV6-3 and TRBJ2-7; TRBD2 matches at 8 bases. CDR1 and CDR2 from the germline V gene are MNHEY and SVGEGT. This CDR3 has 15 residues. The CDR3 DNA is TGTGCCCGCAGTTACATCGCGGGAGGAATGGACGAGCAGTACTTC. Protein sequence: CARSYIAGGMDEQYF.

With regard to this clonotype: A junction end diverges from the germline sequence, so it may reflect a read error. CDR3 sequence: CASSYKGDYYEQYF. The CDR3, as DNA: TGTGCCAGCAGTTATAAGGGGGACTACTACGAGCAGTACTTC. The rearrangement links TRBV10-2 to TRBJ2-7, with D perhaps matching TRBD2 (7 bases). Germline CDR1 is WSHSY and CDR2 is SAAADI. This CDR3 contains 14 residues.